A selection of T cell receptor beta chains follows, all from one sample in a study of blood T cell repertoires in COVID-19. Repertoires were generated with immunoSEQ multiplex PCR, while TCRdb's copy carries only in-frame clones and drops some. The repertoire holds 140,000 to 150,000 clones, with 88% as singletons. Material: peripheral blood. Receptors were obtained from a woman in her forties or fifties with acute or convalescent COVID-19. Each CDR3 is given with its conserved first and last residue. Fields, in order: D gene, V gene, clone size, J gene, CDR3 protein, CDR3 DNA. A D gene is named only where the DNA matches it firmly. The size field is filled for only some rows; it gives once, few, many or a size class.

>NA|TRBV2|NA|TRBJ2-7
CASSLFGERHEQYF
TGTGCCAGCAGTCTCTTCGGGGAGCGACACGAGCAGTACTTC
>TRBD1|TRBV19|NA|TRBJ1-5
CASSIEGQGARQPQHF
TGTGCCAGTAGTATAGAGGGACAGGGTGCGCGTCAGCCCCAGCATTTT
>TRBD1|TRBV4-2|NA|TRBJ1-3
CASSQVGSQGTGNTIYF
TGTGCCAGCAGCCAAGTAGGGTCACAGGGGACTGGAAACACCATATATTTT
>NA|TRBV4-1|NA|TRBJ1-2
CASSRPEGADGYTF
TGCGCCAGCAGCCGGCCTGAAGGGGCGGATGGCTACACCTTC
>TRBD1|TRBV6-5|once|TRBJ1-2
CASSYEGQGNYGYTF
TGTGCCAGCAGTTACGAGGGACAGGGGAACTATGGCTACACCTTC
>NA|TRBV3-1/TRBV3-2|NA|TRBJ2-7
CASSQDIGAYEQYF
TGTGCCAGCAGCCAAGATATCGGGGCCTACGAGCAGTACTTC
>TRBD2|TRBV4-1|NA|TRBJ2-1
CASSQVRGLAGEQFF
TGCGCCAGCAGCCAAGTTCGGGGACTAGCGGGAGAGCAGTTCTTC
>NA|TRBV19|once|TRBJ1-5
CASSILGRSNQPQHF
TGTGCCAGTAGTATTCTCGGGAGAAGCAATCAGCCCCAGCATTTT
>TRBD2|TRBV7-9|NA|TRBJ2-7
CASSLAGGSLSYEQYF
TGTGCCAGCAGCTTAGCAGGCGGGAGTCTCTCCTACGAGCAGTACTTC
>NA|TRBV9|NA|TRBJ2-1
CASSVDLRGSSYNEQFF
TGTGCCAGCAGCGTAGATTTGCGGGGTAGCTCCTACAATGAGCAGTTCTTC
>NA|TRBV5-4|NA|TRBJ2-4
CASSLVPGAKNIQYF
TGTGCCAGCAGCTTGGTCCCAGGAGCCAAAAACATTCAGTACTTC
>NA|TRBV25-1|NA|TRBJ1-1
CASSEPGEYYTEAFF
TGTGCCAGCAGTGAACCGGGGGAGTATTACACTGAAGCTTTCTTT
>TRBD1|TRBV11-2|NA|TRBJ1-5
CASSPGQNQPQHF
TGTGCCAGCAGCCCGGGACAGAATCAGCCCCAGCATTTT
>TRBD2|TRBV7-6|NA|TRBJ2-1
CASSLRLAVYNEQFF
TGTGCCAGCAGCTTAAGACTAGCGGTTTACAATGAGCAGTTCTTC
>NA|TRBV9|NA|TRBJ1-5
CASSVGRSNQPQHF
TGTGCCAGCAGCGTAGGTAGAAGCAATCAGCCCCAGCATTTT
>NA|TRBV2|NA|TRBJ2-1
CASSVQGRVGTYNEQFF
TGTGCCAGCAGTGTCCAGGGCCGGGTCGGCACCTACAATGAGCAGTTCTTC
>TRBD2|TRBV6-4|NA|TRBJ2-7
CASSGGTSGRAASYEQYF
TGTGCCAGCAGTGGGGGGACTAGCGGGAGGGCCGCTTCCTACGAGCAGTACTTC
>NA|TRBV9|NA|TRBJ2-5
CASSVATGRDQETQYF
TGTGCCAGCAGCGTAGCTACAGGCCGGGACCAAGAGACCCAGTACTTC
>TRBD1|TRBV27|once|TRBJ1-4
CASSKPGQTNEKLFF
TGTGCCAGCAGCAAACCGGGACAGACTAATGAAAAACTGTTTTTT
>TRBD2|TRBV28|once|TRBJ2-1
CASSLHHGGAYNEQFF
TGTGCCAGCAGTCTCCACCACGGGGGGGCCTACAATGAGCAGTTCTTC
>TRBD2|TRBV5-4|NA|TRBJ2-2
CASSRTSWGTGELFF
TGTGCCAGCAGCCGGACTAGCTGGGGCACCGGGGAGCTGTTTTTT
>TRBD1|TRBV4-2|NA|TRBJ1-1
CASSPGSAGGNTEAFF
TGTGCCAGCAGCCCTGGTTCAGCAGGGGGTAACACTGAAGCTTTCTTT
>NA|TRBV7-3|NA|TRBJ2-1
CASSLTDSSYNEQFF
TGTGCCAGCAGCTTAACGGACAGCTCCTACAATGAGCAGTTCTTC
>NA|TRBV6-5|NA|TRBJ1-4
CASSYSEGRSNEKLFF
TGTGCCAGCAGTTACTCGGAAGGGAGGTCTAATGAAAAACTGTTTTTT
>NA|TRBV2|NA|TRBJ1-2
CASKTGDNGYTF
TGTGCCAGCAAAACAGGTGACAATGGCTACACCTTC
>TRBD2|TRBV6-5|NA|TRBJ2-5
CASETSGLLETQYF
TGTGCCAGCGAGACTAGCGGGCTACTAGAGACCCAGTACTTC
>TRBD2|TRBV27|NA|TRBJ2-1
CASSLNPSGGFNEQFF
TGTGCCAGCAGTTTAAATCCGAGCGGGGGGTTCAATGAGCAGTTCTTC
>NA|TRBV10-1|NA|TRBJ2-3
CASSDFSRSTDTQYF
TGCGCCAGCAGTGATTTCTCCCGGAGCACAGATACGCAGTATTTT
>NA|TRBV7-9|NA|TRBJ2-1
CASSLVSAGASSYNEQFF
TGTGCCAGCAGCTTAGTTTCGGCGGGGGCGAGCTCCTACAATGAGCAGTTCTTC
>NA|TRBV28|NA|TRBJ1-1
CASRVHTGIGTEAFF
TGTGCCAGCAGAGTACACACAGGGATAGGAACTGAAGCTTTCTTT
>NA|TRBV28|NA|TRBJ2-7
CASTSRGLAYEQYF
TGTGCCAGCACATCCAGGGGCCTAGCCTACGAGCAGTACTTC
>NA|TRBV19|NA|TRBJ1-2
CASTGRLRASGYTF
TGTGCCAGTACCGGTAGGCTGAGGGCAAGTGGCTACACCTTC
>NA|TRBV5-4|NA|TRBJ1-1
CASSWGGGVVAGAFF
TGTGCCAGCAGCTGGGGGGGCGGGGTCGTCGCGGGAGCTTTCTTT
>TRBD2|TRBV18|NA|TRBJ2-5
CASSPPNSGGAETQYF
TGTGCCAGCTCACCACCGAATAGCGGGGGGGCAGAGACCCAGTACTTC
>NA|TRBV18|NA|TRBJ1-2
CASSPGTGFYGYTF
TGTGCCAGCTCACCAGGAACAGGGTTCTATGGCTACACCTTC
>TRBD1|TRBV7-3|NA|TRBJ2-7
CASSFNRGYEQYF
TGTGCCAGCAGCTTTAACAGGGGATACGAGCAGTACTTC
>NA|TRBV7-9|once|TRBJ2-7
CASSSERGEQYF
TGTGCCAGCAGCTCCGAAAGGGGCGAGCAGTACTTC
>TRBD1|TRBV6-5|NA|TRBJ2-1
CASSPSQGAFEQFF
TGTGCCAGCAGTCCTTCGCAGGGGGCCTTTGAGCAGTTCTTC
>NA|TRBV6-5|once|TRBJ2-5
CATVAETLGFETQYF
TGTGCCACCGTAGCGGAGACTTTAGGGTTTGAGACCCAGTACTTC
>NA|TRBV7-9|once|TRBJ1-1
CASSPDTYTEAFF
TGTGCCAGCAGCCCGGACACCTACACTGAAGCTTTCTTT
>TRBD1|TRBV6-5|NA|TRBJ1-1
CASSYRQGPEAFF
TGTGCCAGCAGTTACAGACAGGGGCCCGAAGCTTTCTTT
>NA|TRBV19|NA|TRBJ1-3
CASSISAGFTGNTIYF
TGTGCCAGTAGTATCTCGGCGGGTTTTACCGGAAACACCATATATTTT
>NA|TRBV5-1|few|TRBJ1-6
CASSLAESLTGRSPLHF
TGCGCCAGCAGCTTGGCCGAGTCTCTTACAGGGCGGTCACCCCTCCACTTT
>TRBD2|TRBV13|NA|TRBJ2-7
CASSLREAGGYEQYF
TGTGCCAGCAGCCTCCGGGAAGCGGGAGGCTACGAGCAGTACTTC
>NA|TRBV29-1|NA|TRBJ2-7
CSGQSGDKEYF
TGCAGCGGCCAATCCGGGGACAAGGAGTACTTC
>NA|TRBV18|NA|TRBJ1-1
CASSPRQGDGAFF
TGTGCCAGCTCACCACGCCAGGGCGACGGGGCTTTCTTT
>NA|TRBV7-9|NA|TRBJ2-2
CASQGLKNTGELFF
TGTGCCAGCCAGGGACTTAAGAACACCGGGGAGCTGTTTTTT
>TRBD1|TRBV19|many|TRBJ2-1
CASSTSGTGADEQFF
TGTGCCAGTAGTACATCCGGGACAGGGGCCGATGAGCAGTTCTTC
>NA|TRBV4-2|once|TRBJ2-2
CASSPQGGVTGELFF
TGTGCCAGCAGCCCCCAAGGGGGGGTTACCGGGGAGCTGTTTTTT
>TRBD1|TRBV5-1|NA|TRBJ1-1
CASSLGQGAYEAFF
TGCGCCAGCAGCTTGGGACAGGGGGCGTATGAAGCTTTCTTT
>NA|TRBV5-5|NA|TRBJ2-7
CASSSSGTHSYEQYF
TGTGCCAGCAGCTCCTCGGGGACTCACTCCTACGAGCAGTACTTC
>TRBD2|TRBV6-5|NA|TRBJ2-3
CASNGLAGKDTQYF
TGTGCCAGCAACGGACTAGCGGGAAAAGATACGCAGTATTTT
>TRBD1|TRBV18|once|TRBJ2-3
CASSPPSRGLDTQYF
TGTGCCAGCTCACCACCAAGCAGGGGGTTGGATACGCAGTATTTT
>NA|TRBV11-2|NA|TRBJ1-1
CASSLGASNTEAFF
TGTGCCAGCAGCTTAGGGGCGTCGAACACTGAAGCTTTCTTT